The 8 T cell receptor beta chains presented below share a single source sample, sequenced in a study of blood T cell repertoires in COVID-19. The table came from immunoSEQ multiplex PCR; TCRdb's copy has only in-frame clones and leaves some out. This table has over 150,000 clones, around 84% appearing once. The specimen was peripheral blood. All receptors come from a man aged 35-49 years with acute or convalescent COVID-19.

The chain joins TRBV15 to TRBJ2-4; 9 bases align to TRBD2. The CDR3 is 19 residues long. Germline CDR1 and CDR2: LNHNV and YYDKDF (reference sequence). The V and J ends lost 4 bases and 0 bases, in that order; junction bases with no gene match: 13. The CDR3 here is CATSKGVQLAGLAKNIQYF. CDR3 nucleotide sequence: TGTGCCACCAGCAAAGGGGTCCAACTAGCGGGTCTAGCCAAAAACATTCAGTACTTC.

V gene TRBV18 combines with J gene TRBJ1-3; a possible D gene is TRBD1 (6 bases). CDR1 is KGHSH and CDR2 is LQKENI in the germline V gene. Deletions cut 2 bases from V and 4 bases from J, with 15 bases between. CDR3 length: 16 amino acids. CDR3 sequence: CASSPGGLLMGNTIYF. Here the CDR3 DNA reads TGTGCCAGCTCACCAGGGGGCCTACTAATGGGAAACACCATATATTTT.

The chain's CDR3 is CASSFGGEQQYF. CDR3 nucleotide sequence: TGTGCCAGTAGTTTTGGGGGGGAGCAGCAGTACTTC. This chain links TRBV19 with TRBJ2-7, with TRBD2 matching 7 bases. Germline V gene lookup returns CDR1 LNHDA and CDR2 SQIVND (reference sequence). CDR3 length: 12 residues. V lost 5 bases, J lost 8 bases, and 6 bases stayed unmatched.

V gene TRBV6-1 combines with J gene TRBJ1-2, with D unresolved. Germline V gives CDR1 MNHNS, CDR2 SASEGT. The CDR3 sequence is 13 residues long. Trimming removed 3 bases from V and 2 bases from J, with 7 bases in between. CDR3 amino acids: CASSDLQNYGYTF. CDR3 DNA sequence: TGTGCCAGCAGTGATCTGCAGAACTATGGCTACACCTTC.

The rearrangement links TRBV28 to TRBJ2-7, with no clear D. V was pared by 6 bases and J by 5 bases, with 8 bases between. Germline loops: CDR1 MDHEN, CDR2 SYDVKM. CDR3 length equals 11 residues. In nucleotides, the CDR3 is TGTGCCAGCAGCCGGGTGGACGAGCAGTACTTC. Protein sequence: CASSRVDEQYF.

The V and J genes are TRBV5-6 and TRBJ1-3; 8 nucleotides line up with TRBD1. There are 14 residues in the CDR3. Germline V gene sequence: CDR1 SGHDT, CDR2 YYEEEE. J gave up 2 bases and V 2 bases, and 0 bases lay outside the gene matches. The CDR3 spells CASSFRGPGNTIYF. The CDR3 region has the DNA TGTGCCAGCAGCTTCAGGGGGCCTGGAAACACCATATATTTT.

The CDR3 sequence is CASSFGGADEKLFF. CDR3 in DNA: TGTGCCAGCAGTTTTGGGGGGGCTGATGAAAAACTGTTTTTT. The gene calls are TRBV28 and TRBJ1-4, with D maybe TRBD1 (6 bases). The germline V gene encodes CDR1 MDHEN and CDR2 SYDVKM. There are 14 residues in the CDR3. V was trimmed by 3 bases and J by 6 bases, leaving 11 bases between them.

DNA for the CDR3: TGCGCCAGCAGCCCCGGACAGGAGAAAGAAAAACTGTTTTTT. It specifies CASSPGQEKEKLFF. V gene TRBV5-1 combines with J gene TRBJ1-4, with 7 bases matching TRBD1. Trimming at V came to 4 bases and at J to 8 bases, leaving 8 bases not matched to a gene. The germline gives CDR1 SGHRS, CDR2 YFSETQ. The length of the CDR3 is 14 residues.